This T cell receptor (beta chain) was documented in a study of blood T cell repertoires in COVID-19. TCRdb's copy holds only in-frame clones and misses some; the assay was immunoSEQ multiplex PCR. The profile shows approximately 70,000 clones, roughly nine tenths of them singletons. Germline V gives CDR1 MNHEY, CDR2 SVGAGI. The length of the CDR3 is 14 residues. V was cut by 7 bases and J by 0 bases, with 10 bases left in between. The rearrangement uses TRBV6-5 and TRBJ1-5; D not resolved. The specimen was peripheral blood. This sequence originates from a man in his forties with COVID-19, enrolled during active disease. CDR3 coding DNA: TGTGCCAGCATACGGGAGTATAGCAATCAGCCCCAGCATTTT. Protein sequence: CASIREYSNQPQHF.